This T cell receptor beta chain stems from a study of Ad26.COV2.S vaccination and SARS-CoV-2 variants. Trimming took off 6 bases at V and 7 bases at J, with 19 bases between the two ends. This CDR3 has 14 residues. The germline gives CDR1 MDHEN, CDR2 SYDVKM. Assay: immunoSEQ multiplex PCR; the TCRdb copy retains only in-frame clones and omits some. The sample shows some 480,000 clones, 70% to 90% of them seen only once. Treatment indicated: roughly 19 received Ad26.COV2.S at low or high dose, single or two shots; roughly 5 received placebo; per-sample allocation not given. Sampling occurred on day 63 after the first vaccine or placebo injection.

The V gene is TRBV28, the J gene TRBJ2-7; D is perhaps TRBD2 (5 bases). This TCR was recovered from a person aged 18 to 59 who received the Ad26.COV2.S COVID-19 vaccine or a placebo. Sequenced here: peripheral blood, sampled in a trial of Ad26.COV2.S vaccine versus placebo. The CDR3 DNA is TGTGCCAGCAGAGGAGGCCATACCCCTCGGGAGCAGTACTTC. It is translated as CASRGGHTPREQYF. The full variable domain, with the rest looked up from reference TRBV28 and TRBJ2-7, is DVKVTQSSRYLVKRTGEKVFLECVQDMDHENMFWYRQDPGLGLRLIYFSYDVKMKEKGDIPEGYSVSREKKERFSLILESASTNQTSMYLCASRGGHTPREQYFGPGTRLTVT.